These 22 T cell receptor beta chains were all obtained from the same sample, sequenced in a study of identical twins. Each CDR3 protein gets one entry after TCRdb re-called the 5' RACE reads with MiXCR. The table shows about 220,000 distinct CDR3 sequences, with under 8.5% occurring only once. This sample was shared with a second study, whose subject was T cells expressing NK-cell markers.

Sequences were obtained from CD8+ T cells sorted from blood. Every receptor here comes from a woman aged 18-29 years in good health.

This clonotype was detected only a few times. The chain is built from TRBV5-6 and TRBJ2-6; D gene uncertain. This CDR3 is built from 14 residues. V dropped 4 bases and J dropped 2 bases, with 7 bases sitting between them. The germline CDR1 and CDR2 sequences are SGHDT and YYEEEE. The CDR3 sequence is CASSPITGANVLTF. The CDR3 coding sequence is TGTGCCAGCAGCCCGATCACTGGGGCCAACGTCCTGACTTTC.

The sample holds a few counts of this clonotype. The rearrangement links TRBV27 to TRBJ2-1, with 7 bases matching TRBD2. V trimming: 5 bases; J trimming: 2 bases; junction bases outside the gene matches: 6. This CDR3 spans 15 amino acids. Looked up from germline, CDR1 is MNHEY and CDR2 is SMNVEV (reference sequence). Here the CDR3 reads CASSHQAGPYNEQFF. In DNA form, the CDR3 reads TGTGCCAGCAGTCACCAAGCGGGACCCTACAATGAGCAGTTCTTC.

This clonotype was counted a few times. The chain employs TRBV27 and TRBJ1-1, with D possibly matching TRBD1 (5 bases). V was cut by 0 bases and J by 1 base, with 9 bases left in between. Per the germline V gene, CDR1 is MNHEY and CDR2 is SMNVEV (reference sequence). There are 15 residues in the CDR3. CDR3 coding DNA: TGTGCCAGCAGTTTATCTGTCGGACAGAACACTGAAGCTTTCTTT. It yields the protein CASSLSVGQNTEAFF.

This clonotype was recorded at least ten times. V and J are TRBV24-1 and TRBJ2-6, with no clear D. Trimming left V 2 bases short and J 10 bases short, with 5 bases between. This CDR3 contains 12 residues. The germline V gene has CDR1 KGHDR and CDR2 SFDVKD. Here the CDR3 reads CATSDSRNVLTF. The CDR3 DNA reads TGTGCCACCAGTGATTCTCGGAACGTCCTGACTTTC.

The gene calls are TRBV7-9 and TRBJ1-3, with 12 bases that match TRBD1. Per the germline V gene, CDR1 is SEHNR and CDR2 is FQNEAQ (reference sequence). J was trimmed by 3 bases and V by 7 bases; bases with no gene match: 7. This CDR3 is built from 16 residues. CDR3 residues: CASTRDRGLLGNTIYF. The CDR3 DNA is TGTGCCAGCACCCGGGACAGGGGGCTACTTGGAAACACCATATATTTT.

In this sample, this clonotype turned up a few times. This sequence joins TRBV12-5 and TRBJ2-7; 9 bases align to TRBD1. The germline V gene encodes CDR1 LGHNT and CDR2 FRNRAP. CDR3 length: 15 residues. The trim removed 6 bases at V and 5 bases at J, leaving 11 bases unmatched. The CDR3 coding sequence is TGTGCTAGTGGCCCACCGGACAGGGGCTTGGACGAGCAGTACTTC. Translating gives CASGPPDRGLDEQYF.

This clonotype was counted a few times. This CDR3 is CASRNSGGRTDTQYF. Here the CDR3 DNA reads TGCGCCAGCAGGAATTCGGGGGGGCGCACAGATACGCAGTATTTT. The gene calls are TRBV5-1 and TRBJ2-3; TRBD2 aligns across 8 bases. The V gene end was trimmed by 5 bases and the J gene end by 1 base; junction bases not matched to a gene: 6. Germline V gives CDR1 SGHRS, CDR2 YFSETQ. The CDR3 totals 15 residues. The variable domain in full, with the rest retrieved from reference TRBV5-1 and TRBJ2-3, is KAGVTQTPRYLIKTRGQQVTLSCSPISGHRSVSWYQQTPGQGLQFLFEYFSETQRNKGNFPGRFSGRQFSNSRSEMNVSTLELGDSALYLCASRNSGGRTDTQYFGPGTRLTVL.

This clonotype was recorded a few times. This chain joins TRBV7-6 and TRBJ2-3; D perhaps matches TRBD2 (6 bases). V was trimmed by 1 base and J by 0 bases, leaving 11 bases between them. Looked up from germline, CDR1 is SGHVS and CDR2 is FNYEAQ. This CDR3 region has 16 residues. The chain's CDR3 is CASSLVADTSTDTQYF. In nucleotides, the CDR3 is TGTGCCAGCAGCTTAGTAGCGGATACTAGCACAGATACGCAGTATTTT.

The rearrangement links TRBV11-2 to TRBJ2-6, with D perhaps TRBD1 (5 bases). V was clipped by 5 bases and J by 4 bases, with 18 bases between them. The CDR3 has 17 residues. Germline V gives CDR1 SGHAT, CDR2 FQNNGV. DNA of the CDR3: TGTGCCAGCAGCGGGGCACAAGGGGTTCGAGGGGCCAACGTCCTGACTTTC. Protein product: CASSGAQGVRGANVLTF.

This clonotype was seen at least ten times. The rearrangement uses TRBV7-6 and TRBJ1-1; D gene uncertain. CDR1 and CDR2 (germline): SGHVS, FNYEAQ. This CDR3 comprises 15 residues. V was cut by 1 base and J by 5 bases, with 14 bases left in between. CDR3 in amino acids: CASSLEIGLVTEAFF. DNA for the CDR3: TGTGCCAGCAGCTTAGAGATAGGGTTAGTGACTGAAGCTTTCTTT.

Concerning this clonotype: This sequence may be a read error, since a much larger clone differs from it by one base. In this CDR3 the conserved last residue, phenylalanine or tryptophan, is missing, so a read error is likely. This chain uses TRBV12-3 or TRBV12-4 with TRBJ2-5; D unresolved. V was shortened by 6 bases and J by 5 bases, with 10 bases between the two germline ends. The CDR3 covers 12 residues. The CDR3 DNA reads TGTGCCAGCAGAGACCTGGGGGAGACCCAGTACTCC. Translated: CASRDLGETQYS.

The CDR3 coding sequence is TGTGCCAGCAGTGAACAGGTATTAGGTGAAAAACTGTTTTTT. It is translated as CASSEQVLGEKLFF. This chain joins TRBV12-3 or TRBV12-4 and TRBJ1-4, with D maybe TRBD1 (5 bases). This CDR3 has 14 residues. V shed 5 bases and J shed 7 bases, with 14 bases lying between them.

This clonotype was found many times. This chain connects TRBV12-3 or TRBV12-4 to TRBJ2-5; 12 bases agree with TRBD2. The junction had 11 bases not matched to a gene; V was cut back by 6 bases and J by 3 bases. This CDR3 contains 17 residues. CDR3 nucleotide sequence: TGTGCCAGCAGCCTGACTAGCGGGAGAGGACCCGAAGAGACCCAGTACTTC. This codes for CASSLTSGRGPEETQYF.

This clonotype appeared a few times. This chain joins TRBV10-3 and TRBJ1-1; TRBD1 matches 7 bases. Germline V gene sequence: CDR1 ENHRY, CDR2 SYGVKD. With V trimmed by 6 bases and J by 0 bases, 10 bases remained unmatched. This CDR3 comprises 16 residues. As DNA, the CDR3 is TGTGCCATCAGCCAACCGTCGGGACAGCTGAACACTGAAGCTTTCTTT. It encodes CAISQPSGQLNTEAFF.

This clonotype was found many times. This rearrangement joins TRBV5-8 to TRBJ2-7; 7 bases agree with TRBD1. The CDR3 covers 14 residues. V lost 0 bases and J lost 2; bases outside the gene matches: 2. Germline assignment: CDR1 SGHTS and CDR2 YDEGEE. The CDR3 is CASSLEGQTYEQYF. CDR3 coding DNA: TGTGCCAGCAGCTTGGAGGGACAGACCTACGAGCAGTACTTC.

This clonotype was picked up a small number of times. The chain carries TRBV12-3 or TRBV12-4 and TRBJ2-2; 8 positions match TRBD1. This CDR3 has 15 residues. V trimming: 5 bases; J trimming: 4 bases; junction bases outside the gene matches: 6. The CDR3 sequence: CASSLGTGVTGELFF. The CDR3 nucleotides are TGTGCCAGCAGTCTCGGGACAGGTGTCACCGGGGAGCTGTTTTTT.

This clonotype occurred many times. This chain links TRBV6-5 with TRBJ1-6; 7 bases agree with TRBD1. The CDR3 is made up of 14 amino acids. Germline loops: CDR1 MNHEY, CDR2 SVGAGI. Unmatched junction bases numbered 4, after V lost 2 bases and J lost 9 bases. The CDR3 DNA is TGTGCCAGCAGTTACGGGGAGGGGGCTTCACCCCTCCACTTT. Translation gives CASSYGEGASPLHF.

This rearrangement joins TRBV10-2 to TRBJ1-2; the D gene is possibly TRBD1 (5 bases). Trimming shortened V by 2 bases and J by 4 bases, and 17 bases separated the two germline ends. Germline V gene data show CDR1 as WSHSY and CDR2 as SAAADI. This CDR3 is built from 16 residues. The CDR3 DNA reads TGCGCCAGCAGTGAGATGAGTTCTCAGGGACCCTATGGCTACACCTTC. Translated, it gives CASSEMSSQGPYGYTF.

This clonotype was found a few times. The chain employs TRBV7-9 and TRBJ1-4, with 9 positions matching TRBD1. Germline CDR1 is SEHNR and CDR2 is FQNEAQ (reference sequence). The CDR3 is 12 residues long. The V and J ends lost 5 bases and 12 bases, in that order; junction bases with no gene match: 4. The CDR3 here is CASSQDRGELFF. CDR3 bases: TGTGCCAGCAGCCAGGACAGGGGAGAACTGTTTTTT.

This clonotype was seen ten or more times. The chain uses TRBV4-3 and TRBJ1-4, with no clear D. From germline, CDR1 is LGHNA and CDR2 YSLEER. The CDR3 extends over 16 amino acids. V was pared by 0 bases and J by 5 bases, with 13 bases between. The CDR3 bases are TGCGCCAGCAGCCAAGATACGTGGACGGAAAATGAAAAACTGTTTTTT. This gives the protein CASSQDTWTENEKLFF.

The chain combines TRBV15 with TRBJ2-5; 9 bases agree with TRBD2. V lost 6 bases to trimming and J lost 5 bases; unmatched junction nucleotides: 10. Per the germline V gene, CDR1 is LNHNV and CDR2 is YYDKDF (reference sequence). The CDR3 length is 15 residues. CDR3 loop: CATRQNAGGPETQYF. The CDR3 region has the DNA TGTGCCACCAGGCAGAACGCGGGAGGGCCTGAGACCCAGTACTTC.

This clonotype appeared a few times. J is TRBJ1-4 and V is TRBV27; possibly TRBD1 for D (5 bases). This CDR3 has 15 amino acids. Trimming stripped 5 bases from V and 3 bases from J, with 13 bases between. In germline, CDR1 is MNHEY, CDR2 SMNVEV (reference sequence). CDR3 sequence: CASSLYGGANEKLFF. CDR3 coding DNA: TGTGCCAGCAGTCTATACGGGGGAGCTAATGAAAAACTGTTTTTT. Complete variable domain (other parts from reference TRBV27 and TRBJ1-4): EAQVTQNPRYLITVTGKKLTVTCSQNMNHEYMSWYRQDPGLGLRQIYYSMNVEVTDKGDVPEGYKVSRKEKRNFPLILESPSPNQTSLYFCASSLYGGANEKLFFGSGTQLSVL.